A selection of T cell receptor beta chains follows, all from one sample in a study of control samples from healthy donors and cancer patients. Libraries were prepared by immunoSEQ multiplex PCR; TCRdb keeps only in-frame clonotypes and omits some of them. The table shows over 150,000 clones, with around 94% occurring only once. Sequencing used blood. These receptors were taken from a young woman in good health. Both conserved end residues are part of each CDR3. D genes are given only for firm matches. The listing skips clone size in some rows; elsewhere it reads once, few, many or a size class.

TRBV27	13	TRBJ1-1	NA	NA	TGTGCCAGCAGTTTAGCACCCGCGGTGGGGGCTTTCTTT	CASSLAPAVGAFF
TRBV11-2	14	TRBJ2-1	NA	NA	TGTGCCAGCAGTCCCAGAAGGGGATCAAATGAGCAGTTCTTC	CASSPRRGSNEQFF
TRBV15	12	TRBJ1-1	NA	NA	TGTGCCACCAGCTCTCACGCCACTGAAGCTTTCTTT	CATSSHATEAFF
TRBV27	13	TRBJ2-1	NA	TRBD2	TGTGCCAGTGGGACTAGCGGGTGGGCTGAGCAGTTCTTC	CASGTSGWAEQFF
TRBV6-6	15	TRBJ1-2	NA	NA	TGTGCCAGCAGTTCGAGGCGGGTAGCTAACTATGGCTACACCTTC	CASSSRRVANYGYTF
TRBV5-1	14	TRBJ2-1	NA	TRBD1	TGCGCCAGCAGCCTGGGACAGGCGCTGGATGAGCAGTTCTTC	CASSLGQALDEQFF
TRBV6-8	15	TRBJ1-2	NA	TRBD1	TGTGCCAGCATTCTTACAGGGGATCCTAACTATGGCTACACCTTC	CASILTGDPNYGYTF
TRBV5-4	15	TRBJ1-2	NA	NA	TGTGCCAGCAGCTTCAGCCTTTTGCCCAACTATGGCTACACCTTC	CASSFSLLPNYGYTF
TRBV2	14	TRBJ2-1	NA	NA	TGTGCCAGCAGTGAAGCGCTTCGAGCCAATGAGCAGTTCTTC	CASSEALRANEQFF
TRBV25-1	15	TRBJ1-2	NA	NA	TGTGCCAGCAGTGACCCTACCTCCGGGGGAAAGGGCTACACCTTC	CASSDPTSGGKGYTF
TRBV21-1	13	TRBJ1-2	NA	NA	TGTGCCAGCAGCACCCCCCCCAGGGGTGGCTACACCTTC	CASSTPPRGGYTF
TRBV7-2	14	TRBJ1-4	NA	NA	TGTGCCAGCAGCCCCAGGACAGAAGGTCGAAAAATGTTTTTT	CASSPRTEGRKMFF
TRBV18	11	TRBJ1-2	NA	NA	TGTGCCAGCTCGCCCGGGGATGGCTACACCTTC	CASSPGDGYTF
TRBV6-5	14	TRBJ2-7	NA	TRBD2	TGTGCCAGCCCCAGAGGGGCGCGGGGGGGGGAGCAGTACTTC	CASPRGARGGEQYF
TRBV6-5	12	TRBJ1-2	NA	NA	TGTGCCAGCAGGGGACATCTCTATGGCTACACCTTC	CASRGHLYGYTF
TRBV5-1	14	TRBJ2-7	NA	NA	TGCGCCAGCAGCTTAGAGACTAAAGTGAGGGAGCAGTACTTC	CASSLETKVREQYF
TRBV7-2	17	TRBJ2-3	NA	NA	TGTGCCAGCAGCTTACAGCTCGGCCTGAACAGGGAGGATACGCAGTATTTT	CASSLQLGLNREDTQYF
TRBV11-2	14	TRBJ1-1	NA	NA	TGTGCCAGCAGCTTAGTCCCGTGGAACACTGAAGCTTTCTTT	CASSLVPWNTEAFF
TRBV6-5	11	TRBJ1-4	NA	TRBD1	TGTGCCAGCAGACGTGAAGGACAGGTAACTTTT	CASRREGQVTF
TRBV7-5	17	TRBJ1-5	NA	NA	TGTGCCTCCCAAACCCCCCCCAGCGTTAATAGCAATCAGCCCCAGCATTTT	CASQTPPSVNSNQPQHF
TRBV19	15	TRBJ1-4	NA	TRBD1	TGTGCCAGTAGTCATAGGGGGCGCGATGGTGAAAAACTGTTTTTT	CASSHRGRDGEKLFF
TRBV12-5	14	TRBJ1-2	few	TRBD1	TGTGCTAGTGGTTTGGGATACGGACAGGAGAGCTACACCTTC	CASGLGYGQESYTF
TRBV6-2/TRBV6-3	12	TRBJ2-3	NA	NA	TGTGCCAGCAGTTATGTCCGGGATACGCAGTATTTT	CASSYVRDTQYF
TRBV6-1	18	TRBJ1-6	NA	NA	TGTGCCAGCAGTGTCTCATTCGGAGTTTCGGCAAATAATTCACCCCTCCACTTT	CASSVSFGVSANNSPLHF
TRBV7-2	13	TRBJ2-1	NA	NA	TGTGCCAGCAGCTCCGGGTGGTACAATGAGCAGTTCTTC	CASSSGWYNEQFF
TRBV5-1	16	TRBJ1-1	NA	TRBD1	TGCGCCAGCAGCTTGGAAGGGGGCGAGTTTGAGACTGAAGCTTTCTTT	CASSLEGGEFETEAFF
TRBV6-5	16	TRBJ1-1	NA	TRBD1	TGTGCCAGCAGTTACTCCTACCAGGGGGCAGTCACTGAAGCTTTCTTT	CASSYSYQGAVTEAFF
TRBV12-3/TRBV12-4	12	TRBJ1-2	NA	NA	TGTGCCAGCAGCAGCAAGGGCTATGGCTACACCTTC	CASSSKGYGYTF
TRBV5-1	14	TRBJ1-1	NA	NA	TGCGCCAGCGTATCGAGTGGGGCGAACACTGAAGCTTTCTTT	CASVSSGANTEAFF
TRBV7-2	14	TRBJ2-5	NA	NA	TGTGCCAGCAGCTTAGTAGGGTCTCAAGAGACCCAGTACTTC	CASSLVGSQETQYF
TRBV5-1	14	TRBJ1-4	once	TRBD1	TGCGCCAGCAGCTCAGGGGGACCTAATGAAAAACTGTTTTTT	CASSSGGPNEKLFF
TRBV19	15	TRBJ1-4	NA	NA	TGTGCCAGTAGTCCAACAGGGCAGGGGAATGAAAAACTGTTTTTT	CASSPTGQGNEKLFF
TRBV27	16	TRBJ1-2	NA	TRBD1	TGTGCCAGCAGTTTAAACCCGGGACAGGGTAACTATGGCTACACCTTC	CASSLNPGQGNYGYTF
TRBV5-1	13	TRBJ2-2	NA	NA	TGCGCCAGCAGCTCCTCGAACACCGGGGAGCTGTTTTTT	CASSSSNTGELFF
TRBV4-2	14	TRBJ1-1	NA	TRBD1	TGTGCCAGCAGCCCTACAGGGGCGAACACTGAAGCTTTCTTT	CASSPTGANTEAFF
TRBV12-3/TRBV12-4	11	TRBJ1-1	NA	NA	TGTGCCAGCAGACGGAGCACTGAAGCTTTCTTT	CASRRSTEAFF
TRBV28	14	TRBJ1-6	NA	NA	TGTGCCAGCAGTTTGGAAGCACCGAATTCACCCCTCCACTTT	CASSLEAPNSPLHF
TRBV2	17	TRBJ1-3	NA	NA	TGTGCCAGCAGTGAAATCCGCCCGGGGGTTTTAATAAACACCATATATTTT	CASSEIRPGVLINTIYF
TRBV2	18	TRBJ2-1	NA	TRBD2	TGTGCCAGCAAAGTTGGGACTAGCGGGAGGAGCTCCTACAATGAGCAGTTCTTC	CASKVGTSGRSSYNEQFF
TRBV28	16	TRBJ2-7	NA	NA	TGTGCCAGCAGTTCCCCACGTTCAGGGTTCTCCTACGAGCAGTACTTC	CASSSPRSGFSYEQYF
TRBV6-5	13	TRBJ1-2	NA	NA	TGTGCCAGCAGCCCGGAGCTTGACTATGGCTACACCTTC	CASSPELDYGYTF
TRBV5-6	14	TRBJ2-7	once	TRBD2	TGTGCCAGCATCTCCACTTCGGGGGGACACGAGCAGTACTTC	CASISTSGGHEQYF
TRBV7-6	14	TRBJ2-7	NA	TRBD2	TGTGCCAGCACCCCCGGGGGGACCCTCTACGAGCAGTACTTC	CASTPGGTLYEQYF
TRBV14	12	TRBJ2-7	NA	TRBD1	TGTGCCAGCAGCCAGGGGACAGCAACTTTGTACTTC	CASSQGTATLYF
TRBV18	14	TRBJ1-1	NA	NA	TGTGCCAGCTCTCGGGGGGTTCAGAACACTGAAGCTTTCTTT	CASSRGVQNTEAFF
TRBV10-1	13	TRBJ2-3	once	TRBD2	TGCGCCAGCAGCGGGAGGGCCCCAGATACGCAGTATTTT	CASSGRAPDTQYF
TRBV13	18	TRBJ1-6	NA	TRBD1	TGTGCCAGCAGCTCCTCCCAGGGACAGAGAATTTATAATTCACCCCTCCACTTT	CASSSSQGQRIYNSPLHF
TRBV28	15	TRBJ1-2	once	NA	TGTGCCAGCAGTTTTGAGGCCGAATACGGGTATGGCTACACCTTC	CASSFEAEYGYGYTF
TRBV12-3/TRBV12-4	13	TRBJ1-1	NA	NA	TGTGCCAGCAGCTTCTTTACCGACCGCCGAGCTTTCTTT	CASSFFTDRRAFF
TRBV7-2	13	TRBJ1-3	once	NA	TGTGCCAGCAGACTGACAGTCGGAAACACCATATATTTT	CASRLTVGNTIYF
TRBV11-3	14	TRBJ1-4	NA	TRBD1	TGTGCCAGCAGCGGGACCGGGACAGGAGAAAAACTGTTTTTT	CASSGTGTGEKLFF
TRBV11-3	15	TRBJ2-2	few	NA	TGTGCCAGCAGCTTAGACAGCCCGAACACCGGGGAGCTGTTTTTT	CASSLDSPNTGELFF
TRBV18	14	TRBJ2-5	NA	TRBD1	TGTGCCAGCTCACGGGACAGGGGATGGAAGACCCAGTACTTC	CASSRDRGWKTQYF
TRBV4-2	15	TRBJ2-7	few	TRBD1	TGTGCCAGCAGCCAAGAGGAGACAGGGGCCTACGAGCAGTACTTC	CASSQEETGAYEQYF